The present T cell receptor (beta chain) was sequenced within a study of post-analysis software for immune sequencing data. This clonotype was seen ten or more times. Its antigen is as yet unknown. V was pared by 1 base and J by 0 bases, with 5 bases of the junction left unmatched. This CDR3 is built from 17 residues. CDR1 is SGHDT, CDR2 YYEEEE, per germline. Carried by the TCR beta cDNA libraries were unique molecular identifiers. Once roughly 1 to 11 million T cells were used, roughly 0.5 million cDNA molecules resulted. MiXCR, run by TCRdb on the PCR reads, gives a single entry per CDR3 protein. The profile shows roughly 800,000 distinct CDR3 sequences, approximately 57% of them singletons. Study findings and constraints: Patients used a handful of TRBV segments, including TRBV5-6, TRBV5-1 and TRBV20-1, more often than controls.

The V and J genes are TRBV5-6 and TRBJ2-1, with 9 bases lining up with TRBD1. This TCR came from a girl under 18 with multiple sclerosis. The specimen sequenced was blood. CDR3 DNA sequence: TGTGCCAGCAGCTTGCTTGGGACAGGGAACTCCTACAATGAGCAGTTCTTC. It translates to CASSLLGTGNSYNEQFF. The entire variable domain, with the rest obtained from reference TRBV5-6 and TRBJ2-1, is as follows: DAGVTQSPTHLIKTRGQQVTLRCSPKSGHDTVSWYQQALGQGPQFIFQYYEEEERQRGNFPDRFSGHQFPNYSSELNVNALLLGDSALYLCASSLLGTGNSYNEQFFGPGTRLTVL.